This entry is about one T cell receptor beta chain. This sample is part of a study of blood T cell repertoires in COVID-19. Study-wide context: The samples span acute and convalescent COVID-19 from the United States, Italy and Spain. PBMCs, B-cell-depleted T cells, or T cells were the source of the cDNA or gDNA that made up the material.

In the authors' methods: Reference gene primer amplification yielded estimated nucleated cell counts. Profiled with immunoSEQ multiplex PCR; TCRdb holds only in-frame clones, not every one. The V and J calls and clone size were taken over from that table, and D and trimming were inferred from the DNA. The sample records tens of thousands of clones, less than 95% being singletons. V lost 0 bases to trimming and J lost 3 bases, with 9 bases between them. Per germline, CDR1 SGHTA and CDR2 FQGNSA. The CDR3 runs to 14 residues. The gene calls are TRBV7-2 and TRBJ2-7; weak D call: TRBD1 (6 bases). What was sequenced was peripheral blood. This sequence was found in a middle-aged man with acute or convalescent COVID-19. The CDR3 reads CASSLAQQGYEQYF. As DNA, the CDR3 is TGTGCCAGCAGCTTAGCGCAACAGGGCTACGAGCAGTACTTC.